This T cell receptor (beta chain) was documented in a study of identical twins. Whole-study results and caveats: Weaker excess sharing between twins was seen in beta out-of-frame sequences.

Between the trimmed V and J ends, which lost 0 bases and 5 bases, there was a span of 13 bases. The CDR3 totals 16 residues. Per the germline V gene, CDR1 is LGHNA and CDR2 is YSLEER. As to this clonotype: Its antigen is unidentified.

MiXCR was run by TCRdb on the 5' RACE reads, yielding one entry per CDR3 protein. Here the sample spans some 500,000 distinct CDR3 sequences, 9.6% being singletons. In addition, the sample was reused for a study of yellow fever vaccine responses in identical twins.

The chain employs TRBV4-3 and TRBJ2-2, with D unresolved. This clonotype was sampled from a woman aged 18-30 years in good health. Sequenced: PBMCs. CDR3 residues: CASSQDLLVGTGELFF. The DNA of the CDR3 is TGCGCCAGCAGCCAAGATTTGCTAGTGGGAACCGGGGAGCTGTTTTTT.